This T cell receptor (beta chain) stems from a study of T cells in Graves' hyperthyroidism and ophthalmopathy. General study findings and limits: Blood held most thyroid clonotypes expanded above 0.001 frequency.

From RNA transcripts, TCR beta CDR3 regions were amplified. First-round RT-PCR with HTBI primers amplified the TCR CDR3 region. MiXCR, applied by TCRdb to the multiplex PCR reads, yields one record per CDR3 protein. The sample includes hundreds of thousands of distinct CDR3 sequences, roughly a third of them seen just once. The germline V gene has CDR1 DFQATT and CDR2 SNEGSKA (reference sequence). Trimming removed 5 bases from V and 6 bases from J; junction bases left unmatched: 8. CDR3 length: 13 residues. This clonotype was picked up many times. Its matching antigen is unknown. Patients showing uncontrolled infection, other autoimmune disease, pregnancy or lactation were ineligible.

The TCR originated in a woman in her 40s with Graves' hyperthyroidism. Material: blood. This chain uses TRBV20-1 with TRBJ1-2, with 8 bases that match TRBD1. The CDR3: CSAPDRGGDGYTF. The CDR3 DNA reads TGCAGTGCTCCCGACAGGGGAGGCGATGGCTACACCTTC.